These 19 T cell receptor beta chains share one sample of origin, sequenced in a study of a mutant IDH1 vaccine in newly diagnosed glioma. Time point noted: week 5, during vaccination. Every vaccine dose comprised 300 ug of mutant IDH1 20-mer peptide plus topical imiquimod. TCRdb keeps only in-frame clones here, not all; method: immunoSEQ multiplex PCR. The sample holds roughly 50,000 clones, 65% to 90% seen once. No antigen has been assigned to these receptors. This material consisted of PBMCs, taken from a glioma patient whose treatment included an IDH1 peptide vaccine. The receptors originated from a woman aged 18-29 years with glioma. Some clones in this sample may be carry-over from other donors' samples.

The chain is built from TRBV6-1 and TRBJ2-1; 7 nucleotides match TRBD1. The CDR3 totals 12 residues. CDR1 and CDR2 from the germline V gene are MNHNS and SASEGT. Unmatched junction bases numbered 1, after V lost 3 bases and J lost 8 bases. The chain's CDR3 is CASSDDRDEQFF. For the CDR3, the DNA is TGTGCCAGCAGTGACGACAGGGATGAGCAGTTCTTC.

The genes are TRBV6-6 and TRBJ2-7; D possibly corresponds to TRBD1 (6 bases). The ends were cut back, 9 bases at V and 4 bases at J, with 13 bases in the middle. The CDR3 loop spans 12 amino acids. Germline V gene sequence: CDR1 MNHNY, CDR2 SVGAGI (reference sequence). The DNA for the CDR3 is TGTGCCAGTTCATCTAGGGGGTACGAGCAGTACTTC. Protein: CASSSRGYEQYF.

V gene TRBV27 combines with J gene TRBJ1-6; maybe TRBD1 (5 bases). V was shortened by 3 bases and J by 5 bases, with 11 bases between the two germline ends. The germline V gene has CDR1 MNHEY and CDR2 SMNVEV (reference sequence). This CDR3 region has 15 residues. In nucleotides, the CDR3 is TGTGCCAGCAGTTTTACCAGGGCTAATAATTCACCCCTCCACTTT. It specifies CASSFTRANNSPLHF.

The rearrangement uses TRBV5-5 and TRBJ2-5; 8 nucleotides agree with TRBD1. There are 15 residues in the CDR3. V was clipped by 4 bases and J by 5 bases; unmatched bases: 10. Germline V lookup: CDR1 SGHKS, CDR2 YYEKEE (reference sequence). The CDR3 reads CASSPAQGASETQYF. CDR3 bases: TGTGCCAGCAGCCCTGCTCAGGGGGCGTCGGAGACCCAGTACTTC.

This clone turned up a few times. The rearrangement joins TRBV4-1 to TRBJ1-5, with D uncertain. CDR1 MGHRA and CDR2 YSYEKL come from the germline V gene. V gave up 0 bases and J gave up 0 bases, with 12 bases separating them. The CDR3 is made up of 17 amino acids. CDR3 in amino acids: CASSQDRNIYSNQPQHF. In DNA form, the CDR3 reads TGCGCCAGCAGCCAAGATCGGAATATCTATAGCAATCAGCCCCAGCATTTT.

The rearrangement uses TRBV2 and TRBJ2-7; D unclear. The CDR3 length is 13 residues. The germline CDR1 and CDR2 sequences are SNHLY and FYNNEI. With 1 base removed from V and 2 bases from J, the gap between germline ends came to 6 bases. CDR3 in amino acids: CASSEGQTYEQYF. The DNA of the CDR3 is TGTGCCAGCAGTGAAGGACAAACCTACGAGCAGTACTTC.

This clone was seen once. The chain combines TRBV5-4 with TRBJ1-2; D is ambiguous. The germline gives CDR1 SGHNT, CDR2 YYREEE (reference sequence). The CDR3 is made up of 18 amino acids. V was shortened by 0 bases and J by 0 bases, with 18 bases between the two germline ends. The CDR3 bases are TGTGCCAGCAGCTTGGGGCGGGATTCTATCGATCCTAACTATGGCTACACCTTC. Protein: CASSLGRDSIDPNYGYTF.

The CDR3 sequence is CAWSPGGGEAFF. CDR3 DNA sequence: TGTGCCTGGAGTCCCGGGGGCGGTGAAGCTTTCTTT. This chain uses TRBV30 with TRBJ1-1, with a tentative D call TRBD1 (6 bases). The CDR3 has 12 residues. V shed 2 bases and J shed 7 bases, with 11 bases lying between them. CDR1 is GTSNPN and CDR2 is SVGIG in the germline V gene (reference sequence).

The gene calls are TRBV29-1 and TRBJ2-5; D is uncertain. The CDR3 runs 14 residues. The V end lost 0 bases, the J end lost 1 base, and 9 bases lay between the germline ends. Germline CDR1 and CDR2: SQVTM and ANQGSEA. The CDR3 protein is CSVEDPPGQETQYF. In nucleotides, the CDR3 is TGCAGCGTTGAAGACCCTCCGGGCCAAGAGACCCAGTACTTC.

This sequence joins TRBV9 and TRBJ2-1, with D possibly TRBD2 on 6 matching bases. Trimming took off 3 bases at V and 6 bases at J, with 19 bases between the two ends. CDR3 size: 16 residues. Per germline, CDR1 SGDLS and CDR2 YYNGEE. In DNA, the CDR3 is TGTGCCAGCAGCGCGACGGGGGACCCCAGTACCAATGAGCAGTTCTTC. It yields the protein CASSATGDPSTNEQFF.

The chain uses TRBV4-1 and TRBJ2-2; D is ambiguous. V shed 1 base and J shed 4 bases, with 13 bases lying between them. Looked up from germline, CDR1 is MGHRA and CDR2 is YSYEKL. The CDR3 sequence is 16 residues long. This chain's CDR3 is CASSQATWVGTGELFF. The CDR3 coding sequence is TGCGCCAGCAGCCAAGCGACGTGGGTCGGCACCGGGGAGCTGTTTTTT.

The chain employs TRBV5-6 and TRBJ1-6; TRBD1 is a possible D gene (5 bases). From germline, CDR1 is SGHDT and CDR2 YYEEEE. The germline V and J ends were trimmed by 4 bases and 7 bases, with 12 bases remaining between them. The CDR3 is 14 amino acids. In nucleotides, the CDR3 is TGTGCCAGCAGCCGGGGGGGGAAGAATTCACCCCTCCACTTT. Protein product: CASSRGGKNSPLHF.

This chain links TRBV9 with TRBJ2-7, with 12 bases that match TRBD2. This CDR3 has 15 amino acids. The J segment lost 5 bases and the V segment lost 5 bases, leaving 8 bases of the junction unmatched. In germline, CDR1 is SGDLS, CDR2 YYNGEE. The DNA for the CDR3 is TGTGCCAGCAGTCCTAGCGGGAGGGCTGGGAACGAGCAGTACTTC. Encoded protein: CASSPSGRAGNEQYF.

This rearrangement joins TRBV4-3 to TRBJ1-2, with TRBD1 matching over 11 bases. This CDR3 is built from 18 residues. Germline CDR1 LGHNA, CDR2 YSLEER. Trimming at V came to 0 bases and at J to 4 bases, leaving 10 bases not matched to a gene. CDR3 sequence (DNA): TGCGCCAGCAGCCAAGATCGTGAGGACAGGGGGCGCGTCTATGGCTACACCTTC. Protein: CASSQDREDRGRVYGYTF.

The chain employs TRBV27 and TRBJ2-3; D is unresolved. CDR1 is MNHEY and CDR2 is SMNVEV in the germline V gene (reference sequence). Deletions cut 5 bases from V and 4 bases from J, with 13 bases between. The length of the CDR3 is 14 residues. CDR3 residues: CASSTSWGPDTQYF. The CDR3 bases are TGTGCCAGCAGTACCTCGTGGGGTCCAGATACGCAGTATTTT.

The gene calls are TRBV6-6 and TRBJ1-1; tentatively, D is TRBD1 (6 bases). The CDR3 covers 15 residues. Germline CDR1 reads MNHNY; CDR2 reads SVGAGI (reference sequence). V shed 6 bases and J shed 1 base, with 15 bases lying between them. DNA of the CDR3: TGTGCCAGCAGGGCCACGGGACAATGGAACACTGAAGCTTTCTTT. Residues: CASRATGQWNTEAFF.

The gene calls are TRBV6-1 and TRBJ1-1; 7 nucleotides agree with TRBD1. Germline trimming cut 4 bases from V and 3 bases from J; bases unmatched to any gene: 8. CDR1 is MNHNS and CDR2 is SASEGT in the germline V gene. There are 15 residues in the CDR3. The CDR3 region has the DNA TGTGCCAGCAGTGCCCGACAGGGTCTTGACACTGAAGCTTTCTTT. This sequence encodes CASSARQGLDTEAFF.

The rearrangement uses TRBV15 and TRBJ1-2, with D unresolved. The V end was cut by 8 bases, the J end by 4 bases, with 14 bases between. Germline lookup yields CDR1 LNHNV and CDR2 YYDKDF (reference sequence). The CDR3 length is 13 residues. The CDR3 spells CATASGGVYGYTF. The CDR3 DNA reads as TGTGCCACCGCATCCGGTGGGGTCTATGGCTACACCTTC.

The chain combines TRBV11-2 with TRBJ1-1; D ambiguous. V was clipped by 1 base and J by 1 base, with 4 bases between them. This CDR3 is built from 13 residues. In germline, CDR1 is SGHAT, CDR2 FQNNGV. DNA of the CDR3: TGTGCCAGCAGCTTAGCAGGGAACACTGAAGCTTTCTTT. This sequence encodes CASSLAGNTEAFF.